The rows below give T cell receptor beta chains drawn from one sample of a study of T cell repertoires in cytomegalovirus infection. These receptors have no known antigen. A single record per CDR3 protein comes from TCRdb applying MiXCR to the reads. Of around 710,000 distinct CDR3 sequences listed, 25% to 30% are singletons. Sequences were derived from cultured CD8+ T cells from PBMCs, sampled from culture after CMV antigen stimulation. Receptors originate from a human donor in good health (CMV status not recorded). Some clones in this sample may be carry-over from other donors' samples. Each CDR3 is given with its conserved first and last residue. A D gene is named only where the DNA matches it firmly. Size values are once, few and many counts, or a class for expanded clones, and some rows have none.

d_gene: -; v_gene: TRBV12-5; len: 13; j_gene: TRBJ1-4; abundance: -; CDR3aa: CASRAGYDEKLFF; CDR3nt: TGTGCTAGTCGAGCCGGCTATGATGAAAAACTGTTTTTT
d_gene: -; v_gene: TRBV12-3/TRBV12-4; len: 14; j_gene: TRBJ2-3; abundance: many; CDR3aa: CASSLPYNTDTQYF; CDR3nt: TGTGCCAGCAGTCTCCCATACAACACAGATACGCAGTATTTT
d_gene: -; v_gene: TRBV28; len: 14; j_gene: TRBJ1-1; abundance: -; CDR3aa: CASSLFVQNTEAFF; CDR3nt: TGTGCCAGCAGTTTATTCGTTCAGAACACTGAAGCTTTCTTT
d_gene: TRBD1; v_gene: TRBV6-5; len: 16; j_gene: TRBJ2-5; abundance: -; CDR3aa: CASSYGPGGTAMTQYF; CDR3nt: TGTGCCAGCAGTTACGGGCCGGGTGGGACAGCGATGACCCAGTACTTC
d_gene: TRBD1; v_gene: TRBV4-1; len: 16; j_gene: TRBJ2-3; abundance: -; CDR3aa: CASSHFPGQITDTQYF; CDR3nt: TGCGCCAGCAGCCATTTCCCGGGACAGATCACAGATACGCAGTATTTT
d_gene: TRBD2; v_gene: TRBV6-6; len: 13; j_gene: TRBJ2-1; abundance: -; CDR3aa: CASGGWFWHEQFF; CDR3nt: TGTGCCTCGGGGGGGTGGTTTTGGCATGAGCAGTTCTTC
d_gene: -; v_gene: TRBV7-6; len: 14; j_gene: TRBJ1-1; abundance: many; CDR3aa: CASSELSGATEAFF; CDR3nt: TGTGCCAGCAGCGAGCTTTCAGGTGCCACTGAAGCTTTCTTT
d_gene: -; v_gene: TRBV2; len: 12; j_gene: TRBJ2-1; abundance: -; CDR3aa: CASSDGRDEQFF; CDR3nt: TGTGCCAGCAGTGATGGGAGAGATGAGCAGTTCTTC
d_gene: -; v_gene: TRBV7-2; len: 12; j_gene: TRBJ1-2; abundance: many; CDR3aa: CASSPLHYGYTF; CDR3nt: TGTGCCAGCAGCCCCCTGCACTATGGCTACACCTTC
d_gene: -; v_gene: TRBV2; len: 15; j_gene: TRBJ2-3; abundance: many; CDR3aa: CASSEARTSTDTQYF; CDR3nt: TGTGCCAGCAGTGAAGCCCGAACCAGCACAGATACGCAGTATTTT
d_gene: -; v_gene: TRBV5-5; len: 15; j_gene: TRBJ1-2; abundance: -; CDR3aa: CASSLDVSFGYGYTF; CDR3nt: TGTGCCAGCAGCTTGGATGTCAGCTTCGGGTATGGCTACACCTTC
d_gene: TRBD2; v_gene: TRBV7-6; len: 19; j_gene: TRBJ2-2; abundance: -; CDR3aa: CASSRGFASGGKNTGELFF; CDR3nt: TGTGCCAGCAGCAGAGGTTTTGCTAGCGGGGGGAAGAACACCGGGGAGCTGTTTTTT
d_gene: -; v_gene: TRBV2; len: 11; j_gene: TRBJ2-1; abundance: -; CDR3aa: CAIRGADEQFF; CDR3nt: TGTGCCATCCGGGGGGCTGATGAGCAGTTCTTC
d_gene: -; v_gene: TRBV28; len: 16; j_gene: TRBJ1-3; abundance: -; CDR3aa: CASMPERGPAGNTIYF; CDR3nt: TGTGCCAGCATGCCTGAGAGGGGACCTGCTGGAAACACCATATATTTT
d_gene: -; v_gene: TRBV4-1; len: 15; j_gene: TRBJ2-2; abundance: -; CDR3aa: CASRPITSSPGELFF; CDR3nt: TGCGCCAGCAGACCCATCACTAGTAGTCCCGGGGAGCTGTTTTTT
d_gene: TRBD1; v_gene: TRBV27; len: 13; j_gene: TRBJ1-4; abundance: -; CDR3aa: CASSSNRGEKLFF; CDR3nt: TGTGCCAGCAGTTCGAACAGGGGTGAAAAACTGTTTTTT
d_gene: -; v_gene: TRBV12-3/TRBV12-4; len: 16; j_gene: TRBJ2-1; abundance: few; CDR3aa: CASSSRRDTGYNEQFF; CDR3nt: TGTGCCAGCAGTTCCCGTCGGGACACGGGCTACAATGAGCAGTTCTTC
d_gene: -; v_gene: TRBV7-9; len: 15; j_gene: TRBJ1-5; abundance: -; CDR3aa: CASSALSEGNQPQHF; CDR3nt: TGTGCCAGCAGCGCCCTCTCGGAGGGCAATCAGCCCCAGCATTTT
d_gene: TRBD1; v_gene: TRBV7-6; len: 14; j_gene: TRBJ1-5; abundance: few; CDR3aa: CASSFVGGGQPQHF; CDR3nt: TGTGCCAGCAGCTTCGTAGGGGGCGGTCAGCCCCAGCATTTT
d_gene: TRBD2; v_gene: TRBV7-9; len: 16; j_gene: TRBJ2-1; abundance: many; CDR3aa: CASSLSGGASYNEQFF; CDR3nt: TGTGCCAGCAGTCTTAGCGGGGGGGCCTCCTACAATGAGCAGTTCTTC
d_gene: -; v_gene: TRBV7-9; len: 13; j_gene: TRBJ2-7; abundance: few; CDR3aa: CASSADGSYEQYF; CDR3nt: TGTGCCAGCAGCGCCGACGGATCCTACGAGCAGTACTTC
d_gene: -; v_gene: TRBV28; len: 16; j_gene: TRBJ1-2; abundance: -; CDR3aa: CASSGTSGRGRHGYTF; CDR3nt: TGTGCCAGCAGTGGGACCTCTGGTAGGGGTCGGCATGGCTACACCTTC
d_gene: -; v_gene: TRBV14; len: 17; j_gene: TRBJ1-4; abundance: -; CDR3aa: CASSQDSVRQGNEKLFF; CDR3nt: TGTGCCAGCAGCCAAGATAGTGTTCGGCAGGGTAATGAAAAACTGTTTTTT
d_gene: TRBD2; v_gene: TRBV5-5; len: 15; j_gene: TRBJ2-1; abundance: few; CDR3aa: CASRWGGFSYNEQFF; CDR3nt: TGTGCCAGCAGGTGGGGGGGGTTTTCCTACAATGAGCAGTTCTTC
d_gene: -; v_gene: TRBV12-3/TRBV12-4; len: 14; j_gene: TRBJ2-1; abundance: many; CDR3aa: CASSLWGQYNEQFF; CDR3nt: TGTGCCAGCAGTTTATGGGGCCAATACAATGAGCAGTTCTTC
d_gene: -; v_gene: TRBV9; len: 15; j_gene: TRBJ2-3; abundance: few; CDR3aa: CASSPQGRSTDTQYF; CDR3nt: TGTGCCAGCAGCCCCCAAGGGAGAAGCACAGATACGCAGTATTTT
d_gene: -; v_gene: TRBV20-1; len: 11; j_gene: TRBJ1-1; abundance: -; CDR3aa: CSVPFGAEAFF; CDR3nt: TGCAGTGTCCCGTTTGGGGCTGAAGCTTTCTTT
d_gene: TRBD1; v_gene: TRBV7-9; len: 16; j_gene: TRBJ2-7; abundance: -; CDR3aa: CASSLGDRGLKDEQYF; CDR3nt: TGTGCCAGCAGCTTAGGAGACAGGGGGCTTAAGGACGAGCAGTACTTC
d_gene: -; v_gene: TRBV5-6; len: 15; j_gene: TRBJ1-1; abundance: -; CDR3aa: CASSLVPGQDTEAFF; CDR3nt: TGTGCCAGCAGCTTGGTTCCGGGGCAGGACACTGAAGCTTTCTTT
d_gene: TRBD2; v_gene: TRBV6-5; len: 20; j_gene: TRBJ2-1; abundance: -; CDR3aa: CASSYSGTSGGPSSYNEQFF; CDR3nt: TGTGCCAGCAGTTACTCCGGGACTAGCGGGGGCCCTAGCTCCTACAATGAGCAGTTCTTC
d_gene: -; v_gene: TRBV10-3; len: 14; j_gene: TRBJ1-1; abundance: -; CDR3aa: CAITVEAVNTEAFF; CDR3nt: TGTGCCATCACGGTGGAGGCGGTGAACACTGAAGCTTTCTTT
d_gene: -; v_gene: TRBV28; len: 14; j_gene: TRBJ1-4; abundance: -; CDR3aa: CASTPTGEDEKLFF; CDR3nt: TGTGCCAGCACCCCAACCGGGGAGGACGAAAAACTGTTTTTT